This T cell receptor beta chain came from a study of cytomegalovirus exposure and HLA in healthy donors. Study-level findings and limits: Prediction of most subjects' HLA-A and HLA-B alleles by TCR beta sequences was reportedly accurate. It emerged from a later analysis that several of the most significant clusters appeared to be linked to common viral pathogens. The number of N-insertions in an Asian-associated ancestry cluster was reportedly below the approximately 680-donor mean in a later analysis.

It was healthy bone marrow donors who served as donors. For this clone: Antigen specificity is unknown.

The CDR3 length is 14 residues. The germline gives CDR1 SQVTM, CDR2 ANQGSEA. Trimming at V came to 0 bases and at J to 4 bases, leaving 3 bases not matched to a gene. Primers included in the PCR were 60 Vbeta and 13 Jbeta primers. Using immunoSEQ multiplex PCR, the repertoire was profiled, and TCRdb retains in-frame clones only, with some absent. The table records around 170,000 clones, 71% of them present only once. This TCR was sampled from a girl under 18 in good health and CMV-seronegative. The sample consisted of PBMCs. This chain joins TRBV29-1 and TRBJ1-3; 7 positions agree with TRBD1. As DNA, the CDR3 is TGCAGCGTTGAAGAGGGGACAGTGGGAAACACCATATATTTT. Translated: CSVEEGTVGNTIYF.